Below, 30 T cell receptor beta chains from the same sample are listed, as sequenced in a study of blood T cell repertoires in COVID-19. The protocol was immunoSEQ multiplex PCR, while the TCRdb copy is restricted to in-frame clones and leaves out a portion. There are over 150,000 clones in the sample; 80% to 90% occur only once, and roughly 10% lies in the top ten. Sequencing was performed on PBMCs or T cells enriched from blood (not recorded which). These TCRs come from a man between 40 and 49 years old who had recovered from COVID-19.

The V call is TRBV11-1, the J call TRBJ2-1; TRBD1 aligns across 9 bases. This CDR3 comprises 15 residues. The germline gives CDR1 SGHAT, CDR2 FQDESV (reference sequence). V lost 7 bases to trimming and J lost 6 bases; unmatched junction nucleotides: 10. The CDR3 DNA is TGTGCCAGCACCTTCCCGGGACAGGGTGGCAATGAGCAGTTCTTC. As protein: CASTFPGQGGNEQFF.

The genes are TRBV28 and TRBJ2-5, with TRBD2 matching 9 bases. V lost 5 bases to trimming and J lost 6 bases; unmatched junction nucleotides: 7. The CDR3 runs 14 residues. Germline V lookup: CDR1 MDHEN, CDR2 SYDVKM. CDR3 residues: CASSTGTSPQTQYF. CDR3 coding DNA: TGTGCCAGCAGTACCGGGACTAGCCCCCAGACCCAGTACTTC.

V and J are TRBV28 and TRBJ1-4, with a weak D call TRBD1 (5 bases). This CDR3 comprises 15 residues. CDR1 and CDR2 from the germline V gene are MDHEN and SYDVKM. The germline V and J ends were trimmed by 6 bases and 4 bases, with 15 bases remaining between them. In nucleotides, the CDR3 is TGTGCCAGCAGGCCTCCCGGGGGAAATAATGAAAAACTGTTTTTT. Its protein product is CASRPPGGNNEKLFF. Filled out from reference TRBV28 and TRBJ1-4, the complete variable domain reads DVKVTQSSRYLVKRTGEKVFLECVQDMDHENMFWYRQDPGLGLRLIYFSYDVKMKEKGDIPEGYSVSREKKERFSLILESASTNQTSMYLCASRPPGGNNEKLFFGSGTQLSVL.

This clone came up once. V usage is TRBV5-5 and J usage is TRBJ2-1; unclear D gene. The CDR3 is 15 amino acids. Germline assignment: CDR1 SGHKS and CDR2 YYEKEE (reference sequence). V was shortened by 1 base and J by 0 bases, with 8 bases between the two germline ends. In DNA form, the CDR3 reads TGTGCCAGCAGCTTGCTGAGATCCTCCTACAATGAGCAGTTCTTC. It encodes CASSLLRSSYNEQFF.

This chain uses TRBV21-1 with TRBJ1-2; the table's D gene call, TRBD1, was not cross checked with the DNA. TRBV21-1 is deemed a pseudogene. This CDR3 is built from 17 residues. The CDR3 region is CASSKGRGTDPNYGYTF. DNA of the CDR3: TGTGCCAGCAGCAAAGGGCGAGGGACAGATCCTAACTATGGCTACACCTTC.

The chain recombines TRBV19 with TRBJ2-3, with D possibly matching TRBD1 (6 bases). The CDR3 has 14 amino acids. CDR1 is LNHDA, CDR2 SQIVND, per germline (reference sequence). V was pared by 5 bases and J by 7 bases, with 16 bases between. CDR3: CASSEQGLRNTQYF. In DNA form, the CDR3 reads TGTGCCAGTAGTGAACAGGGTCTCAGAAATACGCAGTATTTT.

The chain carries TRBV28 and TRBJ1-1; perhaps TRBD1 as D (6 bases). Germline CDR1 is MDHEN and CDR2 is SYDVKM. This CDR3 is built from 14 residues. The V gene lost 8 bases and the J gene lost 0 bases, with 13 bases spanning the gap. The CDR3 bases are TGTGCCAGCGGGACACCCTCGTTGAACACTGAAGCTTTCTTT. It specifies CASGTPSLNTEAFF.

J is TRBJ2-1 and V is TRBV10-3; a weak D match, TRBD2 (5 bases). V shed 5 bases and J shed 9 bases, with 14 bases lying between them. In germline, CDR1 is ENHRY, CDR2 SYGVKD. This CDR3 has 13 amino acids. In nucleotides, the CDR3 is TGTGCCATCAGTTCCTCGGCGGGCGGTGAGCAGTTCTTC. Translation: CAISSSAGGEQFF.

V is TRBV7-2 and J is TRBJ2-5; 11 positions agree with TRBD2. Losses at the gene ends were 1 base for V and 3 bases for J; bases not matched to a gene: 1. The CDR3 is made up of 15 amino acids. In germline, CDR1 is SGHTA, CDR2 FQGNSA. Here the CDR3 reads CASSLVAGGEETQYF. The DNA for the CDR3 is TGTGCCAGCAGCTTAGTAGCGGGAGGGGAAGAGACCCAGTACTTC.

This clone is a singleton in its sample. The chain couples TRBV10-2 to TRBJ2-3; TRBD2 matches at 9 bases. The CDR3 is made up of 15 amino acids. V gave up 6 bases and J gave up 7 bases; unmatched junction bases: 11. The germline V gene encodes CDR1 WSHSY and CDR2 SAAADI. The DNA of the CDR3 is TGCGCCAGCAGGGACCTAGCGGGGATAAGATATACGCAGTATTTT. Protein: CASRDLAGIRYTQYF.

This clone was detected only a few times. The chain combines TRBV18 with TRBJ1-1; the match to TRBD1 covers 7 bases. J gave up 3 bases and V 6 bases, and 4 bases lay outside the gene matches. The CDR3 spans 13 residues. Germline V gives CDR1 KGHSH, CDR2 LQKENI. The CDR3 bases are TGTGCCAGCTCCCCTACAGGGGACACTGAAGCTTTCTTT. Translating gives CASSPTGDTEAFF.

The CDR3 nucleotides are TGCAGTGCCCGGGGACAGACTGAAGCTTTCTTT. Amino acids: CSARGQTEAFF. V and J are TRBV20-1 and TRBJ1-1, with 7 bases that match TRBD1. CDR3 length equals 11 residues. In germline, CDR1 is DFQATT, CDR2 SNEGSKA (reference sequence). The V and J ends lost 6 bases and 5 bases, in that order; junction bases with no gene match: 3.

The V gene is TRBV11-3, the J gene TRBJ2-1, with D maybe TRBD1 (7 bases). V shed 2 bases and J shed 4 bases, with 21 bases lying between them. The CDR3 is 18 amino acids. Germline lookup yields CDR1 SGHNT and CDR2 YENEEA. The CDR3: CASSLRGRRGVTYNEQFF. The CDR3 coding sequence is TGTGCCAGCAGCTTAAGGGGGCGGAGGGGGGTAACGTACAATGAGCAGTTCTTC. The full variable domain, rest sourced from reference TRBV11-3 and TRBJ2-1, is EAGVVQSPRYKIIEKKQPVAFWCNPISGHNTLYWYLQNLGQGPELLIRYENEEAVDDSQLPKDRFSAERLKGVDSTLKIQPAELGDSAVYLCASSLRGRRGVTYNEQFFGPGTRLTVL.

This clone was seen repeatedly, ten times or more. The genes are TRBV2 and TRBJ1-2, with 9 bases matching TRBD1. Germline assignment: CDR1 SNHLY and CDR2 FYNNEI. V lost 11 bases to trimming and J lost 6 bases; unmatched junction nucleotides: 10. This CDR3 spans 13 amino acids. CDR3 sequence (DNA): TGTGCCCGCCTGGGACAGGGTGTCCATGGCTACACCTTC. This codes for CARLGQGVHGYTF. The entire variable domain, with the rest obtained from reference TRBV2 and TRBJ1-2, is as follows: EPEVTQTPSHQVTQMGQEVILRCVPISNHLYFYWYRQILGQKVEFLVSFYNNEISEKSEIFDDQFSVERPDGSNFTLKIRSTKLEDSAMYFCARLGQGVHGYTFGSGTRLTVV.

Points on this clone: A read error may produce the germline difference seen at one junction end. The CDR3 nucleotides are TGTGCTAGTGGTCCGACGAGGGTTAATTCGCCCCTCCACTTT. It encodes CASGPTRVNSPLHF. The V gene is TRBV12-5, the J gene TRBJ1-6, with D hard to call. The CDR3 loop spans 14 amino acids. The germline V gene encodes CDR1 LGHNT and CDR2 FRNRAP. Full variable domain (remainder filled in from reference TRBV12-5 and TRBJ1-6): DARVTQTPRHKVTEMGQEVTMRCQPILGHNTVFWYRQTMMQGLELLAYFRNRAPLDDSGMPKDRFSAEMPDATLATLKIQPSEPRDSAVYFCASGPTRVNSPLHFGNGTRLTVT.

The chain is built from TRBV19 and TRBJ2-1, with 9 bases lining up with TRBD1. The junction had 8 bases not matched to a gene; V was cut back by 4 bases and J by 7 bases. This CDR3 is 15 amino acids long. Germline loops: CDR1 LNHDA, CDR2 SQIVND (reference sequence). CDR3 in amino acids: CASSKGGTGRNEQFF. The CDR3 nucleotides are TGTGCCAGTAGTAAAGGGGGGACAGGGAGGAATGAGCAGTTCTTC.

This rearrangement joins TRBV28 to TRBJ1-1; D unclear. V gave up 4 bases and J gave up 11 bases, with 17 bases separating them. Germline lookup yields CDR1 MDHEN and CDR2 SYDVKM. The CDR3 loop spans 13 amino acids. CDR3 sequence (DNA): TGTGCCAGCAGTTCGGGAGTGATTTCCACGGCTTTCTTT. Its translation: CASSSGVISTAFF.

This clone turned up a few times. The chain uses TRBV5-1 and TRBJ2-1, with 9 bases that match TRBD2. Germline lookup yields CDR1 SGHRS and CDR2 YFSETQ. The length of the CDR3 is 16 residues. The trim removed 4 bases at V and 0 bases at J, leaving 5 bases unmatched. CDR3 protein: CASSVAGASSYNEQFF. The CDR3 DNA reads as TGCGCCAGCAGCGTAGCGGGGGCCAGCTCCTACAATGAGCAGTTCTTC.

This clone came up once. The chain is built from TRBV4-1 and TRBJ1-5; the D is unclear. The length of the CDR3 is 15 residues. Germline CDR1 MGHRA, CDR2 YSYEKL. Trimming took 3 bases from V and 1 from J, leaving 10 bases between them. CDR3 coding DNA: TGCGCCAGCAGCCAGGCGGACTGGAGCAATCAGCCCCAGCATTTT. It encodes CASSQADWSNQPQHF.

This sequence joins TRBV6-5 and TRBJ2-1; D is possibly TRBD1 (5 bases). The V end lost 6 bases, the J end lost 10 bases, and 13 bases lay between the germline ends. The CDR3 loop spans 12 amino acids. CDR1 and CDR2 from the germline V gene are MNHEY and SVGAGI. CDR3 loop: CASRSQKGEQFF. As DNA, the CDR3 is TGTGCCAGCAGGTCACAAAAGGGGGAGCAGTTCTTC.

This chain joins TRBV19 and TRBJ1-2, with 7 bases identical to TRBD1. Trimming cost V 5 bases and J 6 bases; bases outside gene matches: 6. The CDR3 length is 13 residues. The V gene's germline CDR1 is LNHDA and CDR2 SQIVND (reference sequence). The CDR3 reads CASSFGQADGYTF. The CDR3 DNA is TGTGCCAGTAGTTTCGGACAGGCAGATGGCTACACCTTC.

The rearrangement joins TRBV28 to TRBJ2-1; D remains ambiguous. Germline CDR1 is MDHEN and CDR2 is SYDVKM. Trimming stripped 2 bases from V and 3 bases from J, with 17 bases between. This CDR3 is 17 amino acids long. This CDR3 is CASSLDPGRGSYNEQFF. The CDR3, as DNA: TGTGCCAGCAGTTTAGATCCGGGTCGTGGTAGCTACAATGAGCAGTTCTTC.

The chain recombines TRBV19 with TRBJ1-2, with 11 bases that match TRBD1. Per germline, CDR1 LNHDA and CDR2 SQIVND (reference sequence). CDR3 length: 16 amino acids. V trimming: 9 bases; J trimming: 1 base; junction bases outside the gene matches: 10. The CDR3 loop reads CASSWRDRGVNYGYTF. The CDR3 coding sequence is TGTGCCAGCAGCTGGAGGGACAGGGGGGTTAACTATGGCTACACCTTC.

This chain links TRBV28 with TRBJ1-2; maybe TRBD1 (5 bases). This CDR3 is 13 amino acids long. The germline CDR1 and CDR2 sequences are MDHEN and SYDVKM. V was trimmed by 5 bases and J by 5 bases, leaving 12 bases between them. For the CDR3, the DNA is TGTGCCAGCAGTCGATCCTCAGGGTATGGCTACACCTTC. This sequence encodes CASSRSSGYGYTF.

The V gene is TRBV5-4, the J gene TRBJ2-1; TRBD1 agrees at 7 bases. The V and J ends lost 5 bases and 14 bases, in that order; junction bases with no gene match: 10. The CDR3 runs to 12 residues. The germline gives CDR1 SGHNT, CDR2 YYREEE (reference sequence). The CDR3 reads CASRPSRDREFF. CDR3 in DNA: TGTGCCAGCAGGCCCTCCCGGGACAGAGAGTTCTTC.

V usage is TRBV6-5 and J usage is TRBJ1-1; D possibly corresponds to TRBD1 (6 bases). CDR3 length: 16 residues. Germline CDR1 MNHEY, CDR2 SVGAGI. Trimming took off 2 bases at V and 1 base at J, with 14 bases between the two ends. CDR3 sequence (DNA): TGTGCCAGCAGTTACGTCAGGGGACAAGGGAACACTGAAGCTTTCTTT. Its protein is CASSYVRGQGNTEAFF.

CDR3 nucleotides: TGTGCCAGTAGAGATAATAGGGGGTCCGCGGGCAATGAGCAGTTCTTC. This translates into CASRDNRGSAGNEQFF. The chain joins TRBV19 to TRBJ2-1; TRBD1 might be the D (6 bases). V was pared by 6 bases and J by 6 bases, with 21 bases between. Germline loops: CDR1 LNHDA, CDR2 SQIVND (reference sequence). CDR3 length: 16 amino acids.

The chain links TRBV6-5 to TRBJ1-2, with TRBD1 matching over 8 bases. Germline CDR1 MNHEY, CDR2 SVGAGI. Losses at the gene ends were 8 bases for V and 7 bases for J; bases not matched to a gene: 12. The CDR3 length is 14 residues. CDR3 region: CASGIRQGYGGYTF. The CDR3 nucleotides read TGTGCCAGCGGAATCCGACAGGGGTACGGTGGCTACACCTTC.

This clone has just a few counts. The chain links TRBV9 to TRBJ2-5, with 9 bases lining up with TRBD2. The J segment lost 5 bases and the V segment lost 1 base, leaving 9 bases of the junction unmatched. CDR1 SGDLS and CDR2 YYNGEE come from the germline V gene. The CDR3 runs to 16 residues. Here the CDR3 DNA reads TGTGCCAGCAGCGTACGGATGGTAGCGGGAGTGGAGACCCAGTACTTC. It encodes CASSVRMVAGVETQYF.

The chain links TRBV28 to TRBJ2-7; D perhaps matches TRBD2 (5 bases). The V gene lost 6 bases and the J gene lost 2 bases, with 17 bases spanning the gap. This CDR3 contains 15 residues. Germline CDR1 is MDHEN and CDR2 is SYDVKM. CDR3 sequence (DNA): TGTGCCAGCAGCTTTCCCCCCCGGGGAACCTACGAGCAGTACTTC. Amino acid sequence: CASSFPPRGTYEQYF.